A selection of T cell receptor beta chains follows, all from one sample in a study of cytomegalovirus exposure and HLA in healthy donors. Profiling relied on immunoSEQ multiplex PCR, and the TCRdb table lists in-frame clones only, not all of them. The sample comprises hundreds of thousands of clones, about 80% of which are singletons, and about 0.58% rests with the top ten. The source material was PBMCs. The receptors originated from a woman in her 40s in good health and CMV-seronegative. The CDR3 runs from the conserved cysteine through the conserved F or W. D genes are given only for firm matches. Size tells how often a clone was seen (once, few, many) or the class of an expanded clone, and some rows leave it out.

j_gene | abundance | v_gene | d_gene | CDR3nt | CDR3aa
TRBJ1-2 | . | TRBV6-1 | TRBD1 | TGTGCCAGCAGGACAGGGGCTGATGGCTACACCTTC | CASRTGADGYTF
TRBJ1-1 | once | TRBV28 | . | TGTGCCAGCAGTTTAGGTTCGGCAGGGAGGGCCACTGAAGCTTTCTTT | CASSLGSAGRATEAFF
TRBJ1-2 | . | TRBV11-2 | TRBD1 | TGTGCCAGCAGCGCCCCCGGGACAGGTTTTGGCTACACCTTC | CASSAPGTGFGYTF
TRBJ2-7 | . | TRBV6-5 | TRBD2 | TGTGCCAGCAGTCGAGGACTAGCGGGCTACGAGCAGTACTTC | CASSRGLAGYEQYF
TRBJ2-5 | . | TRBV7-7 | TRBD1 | TGTGCTAGCAGCCCCAGGACAGGGAATCGCCAAGAGACCCAGTACTTC | CASSPRTGNRQETQYF
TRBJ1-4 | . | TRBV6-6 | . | TGTGCCAGCAGTTCCAGGGCCGAAGAAAAACTGTTTTTT | CASSSRAEEKLFF
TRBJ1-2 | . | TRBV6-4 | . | TGTGCCAGCAGACCCCAAGGGGGTTCAGCTAACTATGGCTACACCTTC | CASRPQGGSANYGYTF
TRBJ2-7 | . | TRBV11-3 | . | TGTGCCAGCAGCTTGACGCCGGCGAGGGGGAATTACGAGCAGTACTTC | CASSLTPARGNYEQYF
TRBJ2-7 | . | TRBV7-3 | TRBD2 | TGTGCCAGCAGCTTAGAGCCGGGACTAGTGCACGAGCAGTACTTC | CASSLEPGLVHEQYF
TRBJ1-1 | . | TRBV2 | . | TGTGCCAGCAGGGAGGAACGGGGTCTCGCTGAAGCTTTCTTT | CASREERGLAEAFF
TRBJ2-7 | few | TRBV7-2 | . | TGTGCCAGCAGGGAGGGGCGTATCTACGAGCAGTACTTC | CASREGRIYEQYF
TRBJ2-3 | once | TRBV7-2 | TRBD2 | TGTGCCAGCAGCTTAGTTGGCGGGGGAGGAGATACGCAGTATTTT | CASSLVGGGGDTQYF
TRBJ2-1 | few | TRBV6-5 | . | TGTGCCAGTGGAGGACCCTACAATGAGCAGTTCTTC | CASGGPYNEQFF
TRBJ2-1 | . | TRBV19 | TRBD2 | TGTGCCAGTAGCCCCTTGGGGAGCGGGGGGCCCCACAATGAGCAGTTCTTC | CASSPLGSGGPHNEQFF